These T cell receptor beta chains were read from a single sample in a study of human T cells and chemical hapten exposure. TCRdb reprocessed the RACE reads via MiXCR and lists one record per CDR3 protein. The data contain over 45,000 distinct CDR3 sequences, roughly a tenth of them singletons. The material sequenced was whole blood, taken in connection with sensitization to the hapten diphenylcyclopropenone (DPC). The receptors originated from a middle-aged woman with alopecia areata. Some clones in this sample may be carry-over from other donors' samples. Each CDR3 is given with its conserved first and last residue. The order of the fields is clone size, D gene, J gene, V gene, CDR3 DNA, CDR3 protein. The D gene is left open where the match is weak. Rows give clone size only sometimes, using once, few, many, or a class for an expanded clone.

many | TRBD2 | TRBJ2-3 | TRBV5-1 | TGCGCCAGCAGCGATGGCGGGGGGCCTAGCACAGATACGCAGTATTTT | CASSDGGGPSTDTQYF
many | - | TRBJ2-2 | TRBV12-3/TRBV12-4 | TGTGCCAGCAGTCTGACAGTCTCGGGGGAGCTGTTTTTT | CASSLTVSGELFF
- | TRBD2 | TRBJ2-3 | TRBV7-2 | TGTGCCAGCAGCGAGCGGGGAATTAGGCTAGATACGCAGTATTTT | CASSERGIRLDTQYF
- | - | TRBJ2-3 | TRBV7-3 | TGTGCCAGCAGCGCCGTGTCCCCAATAGGTGTCCCAGATACGCAGTATTTT | CASSAVSPIGVPDTQYF
many | TRBD1 | TRBJ1-4 | TRBV4-2 | TGTGCCAGCAGCCAAGGGCGTATGGCAGGGGGCGCATCTAATGAAAAACTGTTTTTT | CASSQGRMAGGASNEKLFF
many | - | TRBJ2-7 | TRBV7-2 | TGTGCCAGCAGCCTAAACGACGGATACGAGCAGTACTTC | CASSLNDGYEQYF
- | TRBD2 | TRBJ2-5 | TRBV5-6 | TGTGCCAGCAGCTTGCGGACTAGCGGGGCTAAAGAGACCCAGTACTTC | CASSLRTSGAKETQYF
many | - | TRBJ2-2 | TRBV20-1 | TGCAGTGCTAGAGGAGAAAGGGACACCGGGGAGCTGTTTTTT | CSARGERDTGELFF
many | - | TRBJ2-3 | TRBV7-2 | TGTGCCAGCTACCGATCGGTAGGGAGCACAGATACGCAGTATTTT | CASYRSVGSTDTQYF
- | - | TRBJ1-6 | TRBV4-1 | TGCGCCAGCACCCTGAGAAGCGGGACCTATTCACCCCTCCACTTT | CASTLRSGTYSPLHF
many | - | TRBJ2-7 | TRBV29-1 | TGCAGCGTTGAGCTAGCGCCCGGGGCCTACGAGCAGTACTTC | CSVELAPGAYEQYF
few | - | TRBJ2-7 | TRBV11-2 | TGTGCCAGCAGCTTAGCCGAGGGCGAGCAGTACTTC | CASSLAEGEQYF
many | - | TRBJ2-3 | TRBV10-3 | TGTGCCATCAGTAACCTACAGGGCCAGGATACGCAGTATTTT | CAISNLQGQDTQYF
many | TRBD2 | TRBJ2-1 | TRBV13 | TGTGCCAGCAGCTCCCTCCTAGCGGAGGATTACAATGAGCAGTTCTTC | CASSSLLAEDYNEQFF
many | - | TRBJ1-1 | TRBV29-1 | TGCAGCGTTGACAGGTTCAACACTGAAGCTTTCTTT | CSVDRFNTEAFF
many | TRBD2 | TRBJ2-1 | TRBV4-2 | TGTGCCAGCAGCCAAAGCAGGGAGGGTGGCGATGAGCAGTTCTTC | CASSQSREGGDEQFF